Presented here are 17 T cell receptor beta chains from one specimen sequenced in a study of T cell responses to AZD1222 COVID-19 vaccine. TCRdb's copy holds only in-frame clones and misses some; the assay was immunoSEQ multiplex PCR. The table lists more than 100,000 clones, just over 85% of them singletons. Material: peripheral blood, obtained on day 0 of AZD1222 vaccination. These receptors originate from an adult in good health.

The chain combines TRBV25-1 with TRBJ1-2; D gene unclear. Germline loops: CDR1 MGHDK, CDR2 SYGVNS. Trimming took 4 bases from V and 3 from J, leaving 12 bases between them. The CDR3 extends over 14 amino acids. CDR3 residues: CASSGVDGYYGYTF. The CDR3 DNA reads as TGTGCCAGCAGTGGGGTTGACGGATACTATGGCTACACCTTC.

The J gene is TRBJ2-1, the V gene TRBV3-1 (or the pseudogene TRBV3-2); D may be TRBD1 or TRBD2 (5 bases each). The ends were cut back, 5 bases at V and 3 bases at J, with 14 bases in the middle. This CDR3 has 15 amino acids. Germline CDR1 reads LGHDT; CDR2 reads YNNKEL (reference sequence). This CDR3 reads CASSKGTQGYNEQFF. For the CDR3, the DNA is TGTGCCAGCAGCAAAGGGACCCAAGGCTACAATGAGCAGTTCTTC.

The V gene is TRBV5-6, the J gene TRBJ2-5; 9 bases line up with TRBD1. After removal of 4 bases from V and 4 bases from J, the junction contained 8 bases not matched to a gene. Germline V gene lookup returns CDR1 SGHDT and CDR2 YYEEEE. The CDR3 runs 15 residues. In nucleotides, the CDR3 is TGTGCCAGCAGCCGCATTGGGGGACAGGGAGAGACCCAGTACTTC. It is translated as CASSRIGGQGETQYF. Supplemented by reference TRBV5-6 and TRBJ2-5, the full variable domain reads DAGVTQSPTHLIKTRGQQVTLRCSPKSGHDTVSWYQQALGQGPQFIFQYYEEEERQRGNFPDRFSGHQFPNYSSELNVNALLLGDSALYLCASSRIGGQGETQYFGPGTRLLVL.

V usage is TRBV5-8 and J usage is TRBJ2-5; TRBD1 or TRBD2 may be the D gene (5 bases each). Trimming pared 0 bases from V and 3 bases from J, leaving 9 bases between. Germline lookup yields CDR1 SGHTS and CDR2 YDEGEE. This CDR3 comprises 14 residues. For the CDR3, the DNA is TGTGCCAGCAGCTTGGCCGGGGCCAAAGAGACCCAGTACTTC. The encoded protein is CASSLAGAKETQYF.

The J gene is TRBJ1-1, the V gene TRBV19; TRBD1 aligns across 8 bases. The junction had 5 bases not matched to a gene; V was cut back by 4 bases and J by 4 bases. CDR1 and CDR2 from the germline V gene are LNHDA and SQIVND (reference sequence). This CDR3 has 14 residues. The CDR3 DNA is TGTGCCAGTAGTACCCAGGGGGCTGGCACTGAAGCTTTCTTT. It is translated as CASSTQGAGTEAFF.

Turning to this clone: One end of the junction does not line up with germline, which may come from a read error. This chain uses TRBV29-1 with TRBJ1-4; TRBD1 might be the D (5 bases). The length of the CDR3 is 13 residues. Germline-derived CDR1 and CDR2 are SQVTM and ANQGSEA. DNA of the CDR3: TGCAGCGCTGAATGGGGGTACGGTGAAAAACTGTTTTTT. Translation gives CSAEWGYGEKLFF.

The chain recombines TRBV7-3 with TRBJ2-1, with D maybe TRBD2 (6 bases). The ends were cut back, 5 bases at V and 10 bases at J, with 9 bases in the middle. Germline V gene sequence: CDR1 SGHTA, CDR2 FQGTGA. The CDR3 has 11 residues. CDR3 nucleotide sequence: TGTGCCAGCAGCCTAGGAGGGGAGCAGTTCTTC. Amino acids: CASSLGGEQFF.

The chain joins TRBV5-1 to TRBJ2-5, with D tentatively TRBD1 (6 bases). V lost 0 bases and J 5 bases, leaving 17 bases between the germline ends. This CDR3 region has 16 residues. Germline V gene data show CDR1 as SGHRS and CDR2 as YFSETQ. The CDR3 protein is CASSLGGLGKAETQYF. In nucleotides, the CDR3 is TGCGCCAGCAGCTTGGGGGGGCTAGGAAAGGCGGAGACCCAGTACTTC.

This clone has only a few counts. The chain joins TRBV27 to TRBJ1-5, with D uncertain. CDR1 is MNHEY, CDR2 SMNVEV, per germline (reference sequence). Trimming pared 4 bases from V and 5 bases from J, leaving 0 bases between. The CDR3 has 10 amino acids. The CDR3 nucleotides read TGTGCCAGCAGTTATCAGCCCCAGCATTTT. Its translation is CASSYQPQHF.

The rearrangement uses TRBV2 and TRBJ2-3; D gene unclear. The ends were cut back, 10 bases at V and 0 bases at J, with 8 bases in the middle. The CDR3 has 12 amino acids. CDR1 and CDR2 from the germline V gene are SNHLY and FYNNEI. The CDR3 loop is CATSSSTDTQYF. The CDR3 bases are TGTGCCACCTCCTCGAGCACAGATACGCAGTATTTT.

The chain joins TRBV30 to TRBJ1-4; the match to TRBD1 covers 10 bases. This CDR3 has 14 amino acids. After removal of 2 bases from V and 8 bases from J, the junction contained 5 bases not matched to a gene. CDR1 and CDR2 from the germline V gene are GTSNPN and SVGIG (reference sequence). CDR3 sequence reads: CAWSSTGGGEKLFF. For the CDR3, the DNA is TGTGCCTGGAGTTCGACAGGGGGCGGGGAAAAACTGTTTTTT.

J is TRBJ2-7 and V is TRBV7-2; the D gene could be TRBD1 or TRBD2 (5 bases each). This CDR3 has 16 amino acids. Germline loops: CDR1 SGHTA, CDR2 FQGNSA. V lost 7 bases and J lost 0, with 19 bases in between. CDR3 amino acids: CASNFLWGLGSYEQYF. The CDR3 nucleotides read TGTGCCAGCAACTTCCTCTGGGGGTTAGGCTCCTACGAGCAGTACTTC.

This CDR3 reads CASRPRTGDVNTEAFF. The CDR3 DNA follows: TGTGCCAGCAGGCCACGGACGGGGGACGTCAACACTGAAGCTTTCTTT. The chain uses TRBV7-3 and TRBJ1-1; a possible D gene is TRBD1 (5 bases). The CDR3 has 16 amino acids. Germline lookup yields CDR1 SGHTA and CDR2 FQGTGA. V was clipped by 6 bases and J by 2 bases, with 19 bases between them.

V gene TRBV11-2 combines with J gene TRBJ1-1, with unresolved D. This CDR3 has 13 residues. V shed 3 bases and J shed 5 bases, with 10 bases lying between them. The germline CDR1 and CDR2 sequences are SGHAT and FQNNGV. CDR3 protein: CASSLEGGTEAFF. CDR3 in DNA: TGTGCCAGCAGCTTGGAGGGAGGGACTGAAGCTTTCTTT.

Here the CDR3 DNA reads TGTGCCAGCAGCTTAGTCGGTGGGTTGAATCAGCCCCAGCATTTT. Its translation: CASSLVGGLNQPQHF. The V gene is TRBV7-9, the J gene TRBJ1-5; unclear D gene. V shed 1 base and J shed 4 bases, with 11 bases lying between them. The CDR3 sequence is 15 residues long. Germline CDR1 is SEHNR and CDR2 is FQNEAQ (reference sequence).

This clone was detected once. The rearrangement joins TRBV18 to TRBJ2-5, with unresolved D. Germline assignment: CDR1 KGHSH and CDR2 LQKENI. The CDR3 extends over 16 amino acids. Trimming cost V 5 bases and J 2 bases, with 18 bases left between them. This CDR3 is CASSGSLPAIQETQYF. In DNA form, the CDR3 reads TGTGCCAGCTCAGGGTCTTTGCCAGCAATACAAGAGACCCAGTACTTC.

This chain joins TRBV29-1 and TRBJ2-3; D gene unclear. Germline-derived CDR1 and CDR2 are SQVTM and ANQGSEA. CDR3 size: 14 residues. Between the trimmed V and J ends, which lost 0 bases and 4 bases, there was a span of 11 bases. This chain's CDR3 is CSVEDLVTADTQYF. CDR3 DNA sequence: TGCAGCGTTGAAGATCTAGTAACGGCAGATACGCAGTATTTT.